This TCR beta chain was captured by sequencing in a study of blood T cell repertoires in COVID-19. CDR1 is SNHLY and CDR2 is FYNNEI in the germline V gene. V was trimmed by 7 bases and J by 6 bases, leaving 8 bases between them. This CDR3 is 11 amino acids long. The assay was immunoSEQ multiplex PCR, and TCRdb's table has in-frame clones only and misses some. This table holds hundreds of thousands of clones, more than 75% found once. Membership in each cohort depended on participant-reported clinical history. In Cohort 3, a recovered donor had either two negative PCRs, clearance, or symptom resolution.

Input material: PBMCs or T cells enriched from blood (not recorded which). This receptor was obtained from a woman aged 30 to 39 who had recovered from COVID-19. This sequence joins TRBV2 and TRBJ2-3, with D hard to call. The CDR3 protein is CASTPRDTQYF. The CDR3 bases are TGTGCCAGCACCCCTCGGGATACGCAGTATTTT.